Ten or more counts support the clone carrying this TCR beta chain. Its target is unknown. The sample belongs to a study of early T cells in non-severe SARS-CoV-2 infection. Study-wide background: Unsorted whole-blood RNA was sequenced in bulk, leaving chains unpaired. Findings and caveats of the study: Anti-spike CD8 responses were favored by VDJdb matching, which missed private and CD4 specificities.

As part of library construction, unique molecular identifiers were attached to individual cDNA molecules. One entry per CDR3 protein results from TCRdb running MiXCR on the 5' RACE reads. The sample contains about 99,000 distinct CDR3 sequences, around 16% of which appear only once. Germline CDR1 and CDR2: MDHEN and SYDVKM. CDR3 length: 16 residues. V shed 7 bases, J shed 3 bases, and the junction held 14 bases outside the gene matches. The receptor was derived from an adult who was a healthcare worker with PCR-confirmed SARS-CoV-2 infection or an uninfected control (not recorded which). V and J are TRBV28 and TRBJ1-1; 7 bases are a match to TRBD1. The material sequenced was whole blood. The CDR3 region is CASIPAPGTVYTEAFF. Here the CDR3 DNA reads TGTGCCAGCATCCCCGCCCCCGGGACAGTATACACTGAAGCTTTCTTT.